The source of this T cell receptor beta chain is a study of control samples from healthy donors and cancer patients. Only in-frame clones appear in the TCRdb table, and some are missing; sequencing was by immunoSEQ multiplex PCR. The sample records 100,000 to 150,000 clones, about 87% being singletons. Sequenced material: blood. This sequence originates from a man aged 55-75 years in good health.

The CDR3 loop is CASRPTGTVYNEQFF. CDR3 DNA sequence: TGTGCCAGCAGACCTACCGGGACAGTCTACAATGAGCAGTTCTTC. The rearrangement links TRBV5-5 to TRBJ2-1; 7 bases are a match to TRBD1. The CDR3 covers 15 residues. The germline V gene has CDR1 SGHKS and CDR2 YYEKEE (reference sequence). After removal of 5 bases from V and 3 bases from J, the junction contained 8 bases not matched to a gene.